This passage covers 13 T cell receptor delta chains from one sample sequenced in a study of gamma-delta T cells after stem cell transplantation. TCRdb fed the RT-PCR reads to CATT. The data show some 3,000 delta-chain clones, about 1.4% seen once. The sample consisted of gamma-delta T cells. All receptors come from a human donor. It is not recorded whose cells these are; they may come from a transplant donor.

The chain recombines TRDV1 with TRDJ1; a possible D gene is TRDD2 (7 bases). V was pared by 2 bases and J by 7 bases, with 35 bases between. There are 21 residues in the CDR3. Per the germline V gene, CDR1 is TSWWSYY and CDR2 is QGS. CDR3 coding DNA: TGTGCTCTTGGGGAAGCCTCCTTCCTGCTAACTTACTGGGACCCTCCGGGTAAACTCATCTTT. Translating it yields CALGEASFLLTYWDPPGKLIF.

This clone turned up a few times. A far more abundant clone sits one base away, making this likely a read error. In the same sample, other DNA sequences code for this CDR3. The CDR3 DNA reads TGTGCCTGTGACGCTCTGGGGGGGGGGTACACCGATAAACTTATCTTT. It is translated as CACDALGGGYTDKLIF. This rearrangement joins TRDV2 to TRDJ1, with 7 bases identical to TRDD3. CDR3 length: 16 amino acids. Germline assignment: CDR1 GEAIGNYY and CDR2 EKD.

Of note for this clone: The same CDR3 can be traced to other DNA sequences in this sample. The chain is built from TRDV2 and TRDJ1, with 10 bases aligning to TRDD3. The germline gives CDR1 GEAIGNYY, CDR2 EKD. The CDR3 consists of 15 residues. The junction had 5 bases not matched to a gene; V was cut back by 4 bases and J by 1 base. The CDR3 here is CACDLLGDATDKLIF. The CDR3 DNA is TGTGCCTGTGATCTACTGGGGGATGCCACCGATAAACTCATCTTT.

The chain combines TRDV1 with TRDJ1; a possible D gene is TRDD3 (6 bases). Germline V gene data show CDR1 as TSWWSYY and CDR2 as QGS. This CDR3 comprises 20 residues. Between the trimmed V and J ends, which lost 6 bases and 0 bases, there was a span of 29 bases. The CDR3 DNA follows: TGTGCTCTTGGCCGCCCCATCGAGACCCTGTACTGGGCGTACACCGATAAACTCATCTTT. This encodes CALGRPIETLYWAYTDKLIF.

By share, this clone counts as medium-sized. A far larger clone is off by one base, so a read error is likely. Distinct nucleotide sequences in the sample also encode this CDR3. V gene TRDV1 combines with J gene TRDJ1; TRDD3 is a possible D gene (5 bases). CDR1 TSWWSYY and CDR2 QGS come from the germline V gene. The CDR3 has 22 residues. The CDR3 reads CALGDLRLVWFDTPDYTDKLIF. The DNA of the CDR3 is TGTGCCCTTGGGGACTTACGGCTGGTTTGGTTTGACACTCCCGACTACACCGATAAACTCATCTTT.

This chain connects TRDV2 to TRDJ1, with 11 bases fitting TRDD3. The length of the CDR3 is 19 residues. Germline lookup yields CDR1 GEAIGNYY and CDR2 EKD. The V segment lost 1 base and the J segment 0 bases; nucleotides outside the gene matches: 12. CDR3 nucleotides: TGTGCCTGTGACACTCTAGGTGGGGGATACGCGTTGGACACCGATAAACTCATCTTT. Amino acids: CACDTLGGGYALDTDKLIF.

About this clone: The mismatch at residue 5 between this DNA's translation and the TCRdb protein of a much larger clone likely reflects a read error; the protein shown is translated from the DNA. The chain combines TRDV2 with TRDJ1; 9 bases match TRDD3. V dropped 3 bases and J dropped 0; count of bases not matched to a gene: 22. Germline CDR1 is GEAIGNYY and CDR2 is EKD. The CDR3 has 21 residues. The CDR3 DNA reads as TGTGCCTGTGACGCCGTTAAGGCCCCTGTCGGGGGATACAGAGACACCGATAAACTCATCTTT. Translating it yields CACDAVKAPVGGYRDTDKLIF.

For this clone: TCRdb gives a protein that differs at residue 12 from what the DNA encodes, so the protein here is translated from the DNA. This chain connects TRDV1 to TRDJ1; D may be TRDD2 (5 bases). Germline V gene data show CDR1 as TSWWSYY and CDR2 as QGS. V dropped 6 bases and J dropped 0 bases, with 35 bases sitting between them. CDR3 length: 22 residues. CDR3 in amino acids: CALGDQIVSWWRFGSYTDKLIF. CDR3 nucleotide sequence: TGTGCTCTTGGAGATCAAATTGTTTCCTGGTGGAGATTCGGGTCTTACACCGATAAACTCATCTTT.

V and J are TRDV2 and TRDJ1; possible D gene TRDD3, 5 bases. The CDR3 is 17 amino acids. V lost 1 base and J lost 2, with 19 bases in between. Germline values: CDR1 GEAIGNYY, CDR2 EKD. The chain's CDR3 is CACDTWAPDGGTDKLIF. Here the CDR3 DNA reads TGTGCCTGTGACACGTGGGCCCCCGACGGGGGGACCGATAAACTCATCTTT.

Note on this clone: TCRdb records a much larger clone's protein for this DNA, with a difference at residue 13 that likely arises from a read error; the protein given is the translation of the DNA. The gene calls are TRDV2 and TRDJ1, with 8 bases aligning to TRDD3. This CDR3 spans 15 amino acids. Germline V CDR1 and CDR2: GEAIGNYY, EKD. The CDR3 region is CACDVLGAQFDKPIF. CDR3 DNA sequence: TGTGCCTGTGACGTACTGGGGGCTCAATTCGATAAACCCATCTTT.

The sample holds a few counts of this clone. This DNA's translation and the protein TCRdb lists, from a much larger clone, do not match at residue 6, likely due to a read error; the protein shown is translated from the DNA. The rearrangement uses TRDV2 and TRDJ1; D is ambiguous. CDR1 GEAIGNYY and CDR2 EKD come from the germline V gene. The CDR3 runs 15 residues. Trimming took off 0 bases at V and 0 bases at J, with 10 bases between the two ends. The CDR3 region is CACDTASLHTDKLIF. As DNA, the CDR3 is TGTGCCTGTGACACCGCCTCCCTCCACACCGATAAACTCATCTTT.

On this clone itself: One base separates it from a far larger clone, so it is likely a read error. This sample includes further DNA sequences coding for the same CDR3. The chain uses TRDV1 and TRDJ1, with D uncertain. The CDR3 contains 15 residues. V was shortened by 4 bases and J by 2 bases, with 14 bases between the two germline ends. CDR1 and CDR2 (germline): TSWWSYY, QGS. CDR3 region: CALGASTFPTDKLIF. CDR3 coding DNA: TGTGCTCTTGGGGCTAGTACGTTCCCTACCGATAAACTCATCTTT.

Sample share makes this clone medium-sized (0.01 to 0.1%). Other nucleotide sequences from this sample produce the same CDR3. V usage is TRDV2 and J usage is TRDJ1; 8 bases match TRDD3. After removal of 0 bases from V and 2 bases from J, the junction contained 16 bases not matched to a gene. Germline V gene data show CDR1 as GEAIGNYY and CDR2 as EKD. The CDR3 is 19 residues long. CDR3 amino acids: CACDTVRLGDGRRTDKLIF. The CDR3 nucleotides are TGTGCCTGTGACACCGTTCGATTGGGGGATGGCCGAAGAACCGATAAACTCATCTTT.